This TCR beta chain came from a study of blood T cell repertoires in COVID-19. In germline, CDR1 is SGHRS, CDR2 YFSETQ. The CDR3 runs 16 residues. J was trimmed by 2 bases and V by 8 bases; bases with no gene match: 9. Generated by immunoSEQ multiplex PCR, the TCRdb table keeps only in-frame clones and is missing some. The sample has more than 150,000 clones; roughly 79% are singletons. The rearrangement links TRBV5-1 to TRBJ2-3; 12 bases map to TRBD2. Sequenced: peripheral blood. The sequence derives from an elderly woman with COVID-19, enrolled during active disease. The DNA for the CDR3 is TGCGCCAGTTCAAGGCTAGCGGGAGGGGTCACAGATACGCAGTATTTT. This codes for CASSRLAGGVTDTQYF. The variable domain in full, completed from reference TRBV5-1 and TRBJ2-3, reads KAGVTQTPRYLIKTRGQQVTLSCSPISGHRSVSWYQQTPGQGLQFLFEYFSETQRNKGNFPGRFSGRQFSNSRSEMNVSTLELGDSALYLCASSRLAGGVTDTQYFGPGTRLTVL.